This T cell receptor beta chain derives from a study of T cell changes during pregnancy in multiple sclerosis. Germline assignment: CDR1 SEHNR and CDR2 FQNEAQ (reference sequence). This CDR3 has 16 amino acids. Unmatched junction bases numbered 11, after V lost 5 bases and J lost 4 bases. Produced via immunoSEQ multiplex PCR; TCRdb's table is partial and in-frame only. The sample shows about 68,000 clones, roughly 90% of them seen only once. This clone has just a few counts. Sample: peripheral blood, taken after pregnancy. The origin of this receptor is a female donor in good health, enrolled as a control in a pregnancy study. The chain employs TRBV7-9 and TRBJ1-2, with 9 bases lining up with TRBD1. The CDR3 loop reads CASSDLPGQGSYGYTF. The CDR3 DNA follows: TGTGCCAGCAGCGATCTACCGGGACAGGGAAGCTATGGCTACACCTTC.